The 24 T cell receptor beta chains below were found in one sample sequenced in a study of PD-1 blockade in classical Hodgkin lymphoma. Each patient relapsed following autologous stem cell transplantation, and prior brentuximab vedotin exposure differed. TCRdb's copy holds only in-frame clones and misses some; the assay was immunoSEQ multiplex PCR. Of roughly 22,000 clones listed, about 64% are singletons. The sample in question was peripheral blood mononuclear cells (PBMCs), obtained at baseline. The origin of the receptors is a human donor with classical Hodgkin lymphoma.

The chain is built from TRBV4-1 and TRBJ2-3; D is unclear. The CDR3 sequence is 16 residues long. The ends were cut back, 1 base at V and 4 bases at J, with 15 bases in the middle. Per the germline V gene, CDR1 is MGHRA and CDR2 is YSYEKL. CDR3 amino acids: CASSQGARRTSDTQYF. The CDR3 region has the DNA TGCGCCAGCAGCCAAGGGGCCCGCCGAACTTCAGATACGCAGTATTTT.

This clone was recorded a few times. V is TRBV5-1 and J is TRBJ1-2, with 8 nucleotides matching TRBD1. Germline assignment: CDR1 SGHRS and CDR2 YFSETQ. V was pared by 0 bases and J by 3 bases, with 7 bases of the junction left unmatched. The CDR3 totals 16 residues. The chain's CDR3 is CASSLAESDRDYGYTF. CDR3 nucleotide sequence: TGCGCCAGCAGCTTGGCCGAGTCGGACAGGGACTATGGCTACACCTTC. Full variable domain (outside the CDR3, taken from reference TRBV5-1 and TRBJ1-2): KAGVTQTPRYLIKTRGQQVTLSCSPISGHRSVSWYQQTPGQGLQFLFEYFSETQRNKGNFPGRFSGRQFSNSRSEMNVSTLELGDSALYLCASSLAESDRDYGYTFGSGTRLTVV.

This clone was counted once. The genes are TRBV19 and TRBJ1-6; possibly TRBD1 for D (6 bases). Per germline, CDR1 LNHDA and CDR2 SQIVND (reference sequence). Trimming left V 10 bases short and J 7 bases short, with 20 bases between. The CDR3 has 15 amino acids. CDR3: CATGQSADPNSPLHF. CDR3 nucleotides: TGTGCCACTGGACAGTCCGCAGACCCAAATTCACCCCTCCACTTT.

CDR3 amino acids: CATSLRGGSGNTIYF. CDR3 nucleotides: TGTGCCACCAGCTTGAGGGGGGGTTCTGGAAACACCATATATTTT. The chain couples TRBV15 to TRBJ1-3; a weak D match, TRBD1 (6 bases). V was cut by 5 bases and J by 1 base, with 12 bases left in between. Germline loops: CDR1 LNHNV, CDR2 YYDKDF (reference sequence). The CDR3 runs 15 residues.

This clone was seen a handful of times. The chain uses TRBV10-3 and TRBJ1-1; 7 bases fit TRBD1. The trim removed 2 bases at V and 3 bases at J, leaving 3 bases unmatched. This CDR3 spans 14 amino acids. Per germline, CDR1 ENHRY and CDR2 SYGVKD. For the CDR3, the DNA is TGTGCCATCAGTGAGGGGCAGGGGGACACTGAAGCTTTCTTT. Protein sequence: CAISEGQGDTEAFF.

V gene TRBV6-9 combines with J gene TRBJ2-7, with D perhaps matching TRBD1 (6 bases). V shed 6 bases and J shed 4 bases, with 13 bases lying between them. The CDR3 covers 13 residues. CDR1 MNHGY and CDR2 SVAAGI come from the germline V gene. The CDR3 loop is CASSRDTRYEQYF. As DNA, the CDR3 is TGTGCCAGCAGCCGGGACACGAGGTACGAGCAGTACTTC.

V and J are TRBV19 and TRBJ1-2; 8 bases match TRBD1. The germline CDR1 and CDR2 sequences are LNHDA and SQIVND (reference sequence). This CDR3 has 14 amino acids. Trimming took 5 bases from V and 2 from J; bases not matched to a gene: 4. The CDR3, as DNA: TGTGCCAGTAGTGGACAGGGTGAAAACTATGGCTACACCTTC. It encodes CASSGQGENYGYTF.

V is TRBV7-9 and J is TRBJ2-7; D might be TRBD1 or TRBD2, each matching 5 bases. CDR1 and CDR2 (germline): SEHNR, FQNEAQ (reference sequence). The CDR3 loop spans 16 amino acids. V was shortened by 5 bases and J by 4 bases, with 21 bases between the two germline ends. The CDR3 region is CASSPRGTPRVYEQYF. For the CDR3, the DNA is TGTGCCAGCAGCCCGAGAGGGACCCCCAGGGTGTACGAGCAGTACTTC.

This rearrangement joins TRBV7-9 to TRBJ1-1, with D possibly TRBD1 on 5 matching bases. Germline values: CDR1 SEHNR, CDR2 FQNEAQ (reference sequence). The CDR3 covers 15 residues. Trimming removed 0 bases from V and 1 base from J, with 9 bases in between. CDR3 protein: CASSLAMGGNTEAFF. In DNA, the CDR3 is TGTGCCAGCAGCTTAGCGATGGGGGGGAACACTGAAGCTTTCTTT.

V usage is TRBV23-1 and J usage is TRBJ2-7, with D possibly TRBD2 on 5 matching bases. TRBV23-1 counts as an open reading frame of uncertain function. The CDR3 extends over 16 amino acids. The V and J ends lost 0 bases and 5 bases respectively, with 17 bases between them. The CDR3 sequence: CASSQSSGYHGHEQYF. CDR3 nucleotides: TGCGCCAGCAGTCAATCGTCGGGGTACCACGGTCACGAGCAGTACTTC.

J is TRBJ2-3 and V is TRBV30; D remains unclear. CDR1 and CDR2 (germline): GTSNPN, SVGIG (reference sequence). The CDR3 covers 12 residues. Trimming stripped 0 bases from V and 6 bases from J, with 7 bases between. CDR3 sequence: CAWSVLGDTQYF. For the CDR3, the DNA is TGTGCCTGGAGTGTACTGGGGGATACGCAGTATTTT.

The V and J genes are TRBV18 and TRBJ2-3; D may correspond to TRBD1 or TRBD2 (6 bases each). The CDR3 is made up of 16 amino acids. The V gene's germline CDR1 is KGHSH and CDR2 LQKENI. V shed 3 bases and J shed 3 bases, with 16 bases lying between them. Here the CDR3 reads CASSPGGGGPTDTQYF. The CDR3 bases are TGTGCCAGCTCACCGGGGGGCGGAGGGCCGACAGATACGCAGTATTTT.

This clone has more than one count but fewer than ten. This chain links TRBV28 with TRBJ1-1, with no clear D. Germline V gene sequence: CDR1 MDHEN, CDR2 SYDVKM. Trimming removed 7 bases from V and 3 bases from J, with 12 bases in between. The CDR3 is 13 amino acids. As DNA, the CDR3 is TGTGCCAGCATGGGAATCCCTTACACTGAAGCTTTCTTT. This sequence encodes CASMGIPYTEAFF.

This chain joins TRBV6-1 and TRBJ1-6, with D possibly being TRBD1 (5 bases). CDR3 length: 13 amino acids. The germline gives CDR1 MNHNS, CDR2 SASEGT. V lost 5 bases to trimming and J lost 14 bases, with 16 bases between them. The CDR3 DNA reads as TGTGCCAGCAGTAGTCAGGGTGGGTTCACCCTCCACTTT. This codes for CASSSQGGFTLHF.

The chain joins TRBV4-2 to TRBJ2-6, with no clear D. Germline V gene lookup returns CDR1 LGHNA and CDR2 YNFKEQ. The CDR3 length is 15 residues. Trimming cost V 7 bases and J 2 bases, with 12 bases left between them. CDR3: CASTRASTGANVLTF. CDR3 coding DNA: TGTGCCAGCACCCGAGCGAGCACTGGGGCCAACGTCCTGACTTTC.

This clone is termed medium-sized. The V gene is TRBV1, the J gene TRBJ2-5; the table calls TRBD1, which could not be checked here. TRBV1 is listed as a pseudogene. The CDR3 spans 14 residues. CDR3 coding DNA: TGCACCAGCAGCATGCAGGGGCTTCGAGAGACCCAGTACTTC. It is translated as CTSSMQGLRETQYF.

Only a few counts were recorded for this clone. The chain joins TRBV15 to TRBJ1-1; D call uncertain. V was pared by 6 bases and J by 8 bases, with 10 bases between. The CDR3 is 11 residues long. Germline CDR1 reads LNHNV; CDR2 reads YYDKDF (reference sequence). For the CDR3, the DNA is TGTGCCACCAGACAGCAACGGGAAGCTTTCTTT. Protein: CATRQQREAFF.

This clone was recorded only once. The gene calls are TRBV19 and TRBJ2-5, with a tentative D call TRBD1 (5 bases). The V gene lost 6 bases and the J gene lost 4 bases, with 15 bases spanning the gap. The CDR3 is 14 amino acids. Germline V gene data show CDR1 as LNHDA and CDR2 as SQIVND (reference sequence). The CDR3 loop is CASSLGARTETQYF. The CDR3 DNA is TGTGCCAGTAGCCTAGGGGCGCGGACAGAGACCCAGTACTTC.

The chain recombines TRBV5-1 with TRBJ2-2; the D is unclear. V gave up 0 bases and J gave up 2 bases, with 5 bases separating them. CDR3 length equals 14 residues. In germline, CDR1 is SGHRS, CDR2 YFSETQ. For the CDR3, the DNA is TGCGCCAGCAGCTTGGGATATAACACCGGGGAGCTGTTTTTT. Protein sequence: CASSLGYNTGELFF.

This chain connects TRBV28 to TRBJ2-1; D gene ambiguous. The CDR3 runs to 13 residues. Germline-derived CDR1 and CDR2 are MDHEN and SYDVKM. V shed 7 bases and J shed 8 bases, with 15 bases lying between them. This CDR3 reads CASKANGVYEQFF. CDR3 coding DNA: TGTGCCAGCAAGGCGAACGGTGTCTATGAGCAGTTCTTC.

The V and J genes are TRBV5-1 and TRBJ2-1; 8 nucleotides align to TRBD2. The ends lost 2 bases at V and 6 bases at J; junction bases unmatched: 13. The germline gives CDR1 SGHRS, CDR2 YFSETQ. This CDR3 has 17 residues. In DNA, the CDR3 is TGCGCCAGCAGCTTAGGAAGGAGCGGGGGTGCTCGCAATGAGCAGTTCTTC. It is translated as CASSLGRSGGARNEQFF.

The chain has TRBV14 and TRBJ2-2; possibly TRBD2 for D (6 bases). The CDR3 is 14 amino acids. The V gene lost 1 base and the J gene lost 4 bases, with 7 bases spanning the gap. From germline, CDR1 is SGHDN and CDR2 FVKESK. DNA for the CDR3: TGTGCCAGCAGCCAAGTCGGGGGCACCGGGGAGCTGTTTTTT. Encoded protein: CASSQVGGTGELFF. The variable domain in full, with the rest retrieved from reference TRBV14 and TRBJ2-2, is EAGVTQFPSHSVIEKGQTVTLRCDPISGHDNLYWYRRVMGKEIKFLLHFVKESKQDESGMPNNRFLAERTGGTYSTLKVQPAELEDSGVYFCASSQVGGTGELFFGEGSRLTVL.

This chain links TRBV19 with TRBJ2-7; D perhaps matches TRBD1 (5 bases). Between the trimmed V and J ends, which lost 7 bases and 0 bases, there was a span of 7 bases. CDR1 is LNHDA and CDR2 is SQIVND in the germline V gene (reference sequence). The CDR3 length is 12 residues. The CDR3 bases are TGTGCCAGTACCAGGGCCTCCTACGAGCAGTACTTC. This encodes CASTRASYEQYF. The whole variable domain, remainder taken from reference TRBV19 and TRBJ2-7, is DGGITQSPKYLFRKEGQNVTLSCEQNLNHDAMYWYRQDPGQGLRLIYYSQIVNDFQKGDIAEGYSVSREKKESFPLTVTSAQKNPTAFYLCASTRASYEQYFGPGTRLTVT.

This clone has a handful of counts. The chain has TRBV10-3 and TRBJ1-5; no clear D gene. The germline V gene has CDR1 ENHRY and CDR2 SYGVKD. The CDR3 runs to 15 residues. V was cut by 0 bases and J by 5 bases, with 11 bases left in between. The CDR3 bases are TGTGCCATCAGTGAGTCTACCCCGGGTGATCAGCCCCAGCATTTT. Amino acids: CAISESTPGDQPQHF.